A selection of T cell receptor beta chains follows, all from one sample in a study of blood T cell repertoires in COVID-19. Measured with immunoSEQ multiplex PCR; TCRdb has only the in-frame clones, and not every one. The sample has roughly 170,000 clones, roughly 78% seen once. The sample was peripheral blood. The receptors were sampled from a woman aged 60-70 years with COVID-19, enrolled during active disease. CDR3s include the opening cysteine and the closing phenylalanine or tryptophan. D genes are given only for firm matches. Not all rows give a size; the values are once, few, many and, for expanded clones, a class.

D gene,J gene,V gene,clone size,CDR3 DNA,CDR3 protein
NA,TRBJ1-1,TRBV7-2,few,TGTGCCAGCAGCTTACCTCGGAACACTGAAGCTTTCTTT,CASSLPRNTEAFF
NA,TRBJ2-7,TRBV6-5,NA,TGTGCCGGCTCCTTTAGCGCATCCTACGAGCAGTACTTC,CAGSFSASYEQYF
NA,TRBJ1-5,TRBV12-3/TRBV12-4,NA,TGTGCCAGCAGTTTAGGCGCTAATCAGCCCCAGCATTTT,CASSLGANQPQHF
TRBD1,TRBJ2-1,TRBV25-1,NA,TGTGCCAGCAGTGAATTTAAGGGACAGTTCTACAATGAGCAGTTCTTC,CASSEFKGQFYNEQFF
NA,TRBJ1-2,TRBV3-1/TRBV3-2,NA,TGTGCCAGCCATAGATCTACTTCTAACTATGGCTACACCTTC,CASHRSTSNYGYTF
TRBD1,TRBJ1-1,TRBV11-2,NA,TGTGCCAGCAGCTGGGGGACAGTGAACACTGAAGCTTTCTTT,CASSWGTVNTEAFF
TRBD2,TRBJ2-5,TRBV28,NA,TGTGCCAGCAAATTGGGGGGGAGGGAGACCCAGTACTTC,CASKLGGRETQYF
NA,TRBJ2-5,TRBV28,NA,TGTGCCAGCAGTTTCAAAGAGACCCAGTACTTC,CASSFKETQYF
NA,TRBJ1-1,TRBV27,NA,TGTGCCAGCAGTTTATTAACCGGGACTGAAGCTTTCTTT,CASSLLTGTEAFF
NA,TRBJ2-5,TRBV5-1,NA,TGCGCCAGCAGCCACTCAGACATCAAGTCCGAGACCCAGTACTTC,CASSHSDIKSETQYF
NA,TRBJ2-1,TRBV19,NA,TGTGCCAGTAGTATAGAACCTAGCCGTTACAATGAGCAGTTCTTC,CASSIEPSRYNEQFF
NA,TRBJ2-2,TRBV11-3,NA,TGTGCCAGCAGCTCCACAGGGTCCGGGGAGCTGTTTTTT,CASSSTGSGELFF
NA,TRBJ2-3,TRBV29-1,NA,TGCAGCGGTAGGGGCATGGATACGCAGTATTTT,CSGRGMDTQYF
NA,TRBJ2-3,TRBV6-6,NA,TGTGCCAGCAGTTACCCAGGGGGGACAGATACGCAGTATTTT,CASSYPGGTDTQYF
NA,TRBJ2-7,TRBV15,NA,TGTGCCACCAGCAGACCGACCGCTAGCGACTCCTACGAGCAGTACTTC,CATSRPTASDSYEQYF
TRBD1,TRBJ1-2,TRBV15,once,TGTGCCACCAGCCCGGACAGGGACTATGGCTACACCTTC,CATSPDRDYGYTF
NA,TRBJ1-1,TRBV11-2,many,TGTGCCAGCAGCCCCCGGACTGAAGCTTTCTTT,CASSPRTEAFF
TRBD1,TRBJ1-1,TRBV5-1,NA,TGCGCCAGCAGCTCCCGGACAGGGGGCACTGAAGCTTTCTTT,CASSSRTGGTEAFF
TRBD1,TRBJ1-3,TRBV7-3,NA,TGTGCCAGCAGCCGGACAGGTGCTGGAAACACCATATATTTT,CASSRTGAGNTIYF
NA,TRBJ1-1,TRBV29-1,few,TGCAGCGTTGAAGCGAGTCCGACAAGGAACACTGAAGCTTTCTTT,CSVEASPTRNTEAFF
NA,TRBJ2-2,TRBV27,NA,TGTGCCAGCAGTTCTCCCCCGGGGGGGGAGCTGTTTTTT,CASSSPPGGELFF
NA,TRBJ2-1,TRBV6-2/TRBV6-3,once,TGTGCCAGCAGTTCTCCCGAGCGATTCTACAATGAGCAGTTCTTC,CASSSPERFYNEQFF
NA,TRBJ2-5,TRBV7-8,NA,TGTGCCAGCAGCCCCCAGGGGCTCCCCCAAGAGACCCAGTACTTC,CASSPQGLPQETQYF
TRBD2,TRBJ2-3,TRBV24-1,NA,TGTGCCACCAGTGGGCCTAGCGGGGGGGGCACAGATACGCAGTATTTT,CATSGPSGGGTDTQYF
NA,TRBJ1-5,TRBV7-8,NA,TGTGCCAGCAGCTTAGGCGGGTTAGGCAATCAGCCCCAGCATTTT,CASSLGGLGNQPQHF
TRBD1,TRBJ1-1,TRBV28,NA,TGTGCCAGCACTACTCTACAGGGGCTGAACACTGAAGCTTTCTTT,CASTTLQGLNTEAFF
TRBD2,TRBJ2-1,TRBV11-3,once,TGTGCCAGCAGCTTAGATTCGGTGGGAGGGCCTCGGGGTGAGCAGTTCTTC,CASSLDSVGGPRGEQFF
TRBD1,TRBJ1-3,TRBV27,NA,TGTGCCAGCAGTGGCCCCTCGACAGGGTCTGGAAACACCATATATTTT,CASSGPSTGSGNTIYF
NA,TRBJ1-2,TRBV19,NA,TGTGCCAGTAGTATTTCAGGTCTCTATGGCTACACCTTC,CASSISGLYGYTF